This T cell receptor (beta chain) was sequenced for a study of blood T cell repertoires in COVID-19 (dated by TCRdb to the early 2020s). Regarding the complete study: Samples from collaborators originated in the United States, Italy and Spain and spanned both the acute and convalescent phases of COVID-19. The material from the prospective study consisted of cDNA or gDNA derived from T cells, B-cell-depleted T cells, or PBMCs. The dataset comprised deeply sampled blood TCRbeta repertoires from subjects exposed to, actively infected with, or recovered from COVID-19. The repertoires were released in a freely available public database intended as a resource for research on the immune response to SARS-CoV-2. The samples were drawn from two sources: the first 160 participants of the ongoing ImmuneRACE study, and fewer than 1,500 subjects contributed by 6 global collaborators. Nearly every sample came with metadata listing a de-identified subject ID, COVID-19 status, age in years and sex. HLA class I and class II types, where available, came from metadata supplied by the sample provider rather than from assay-based typing.

The investigation overall reported the following: The amount of clinical and demographic metadata varied by source and participant and was provided uncurated.

Its CDR3 holds 14 amino acids, cysteine through phenylalanine. Just the 42-base CDR3 DNA is kept, in frame starting at base 1. The junction carries 12 bases between V and J, which are trimmed by 4 bases and 4 bases respectively. The germline V gene specifies SNHLY as CDR1 and FYNNEI as CDR2. TCRbeta CDR3 regions were amplified from genomic DNA using the immunoSEQ Assay, a bias-controlled multiplex PCR. In the source study's methods: Nucleated cell counts per sample were estimated from amplification of reference gene primers within the assay. To quantify the absolute abundance of each unique TCRbeta CDR3 rearrangement, sequence reads were collapsed and filtered. Productive Simpson clonality was computed per sample as the square root of Simpson's diversity index over productive rearrangements. TCRdb provides this immuneACCESS table in a form limited to in-frame rearrangements. Some clones are lacking; in checked studies, under half of them reflect an unresolved V gene, and why the rest are absent is not known. V and J calls and clone size come straight from that table; D and trimming were deduced from the DNA. Across this sample there are 250,000 or so clones, with approximately 85% seen only once. The top ten hold approximately 1.9% of the sample.

As concerns this clone: Its specific antigen is unknown. Base qualities are not at hand, and no much larger clone is one base apart.

Participants in the prospective study were enrolled through a virtual design, were aged roughly 18 to 100 years, and lived in 24 United States geographic areas. In the prospective study, cohorts were assigned on the basis of participant-reported clinical history obtained from a screening survey and a study questionnaire. For ImmuneRACE Cohort 3, a participant was defined as recovered based on two consecutive negative NP/OP PCR tests, clearance by a healthcare professional, or resolution of symptoms. In the prospective study, whole blood, serum and a nasopharyngeal or oropharyngeal swab were collected from each participant by mobile phlebotomists. Additional blood draws and questionnaires over an approximately two-month period could optionally be provided by prospective study participants. Before DNA extraction, blood samples from the prospective study were shipped at room temperature or frozen.

The TCR was taken from a woman between 50 and 59 years old who had recovered from COVID-19. Recombination joined TRBV2 with TRBJ2-3, and the D gene may be TRBD1, 7 bases matching. The sequenced sample consisted of PBMCs or T cells enriched from blood (not recorded which). The CDR3 in this case is CASSVQGGADTQYF. The bases are TGTGCCAGCAGTGTGCAGGGGGGAGCAGATACGCAGTATTTT.